This is a list of T cell receptor beta chains from one sample in a study of T-cell reconstitution after alpha-beta-depleted transplantation in children. TCRdb fed the PCR reads into MiXCR, producing one record per CDR3 protein. Here the sample spans about 350,000 distinct CDR3 sequences, about 14% being singletons. Material: PBMCs, obtained from the stem cell graft. These TCRs come from a human donor who donated a stem cell graft to a child with Fanconi anemia. Both conserved end residues are part of each CDR3. D genes are given only for firm matches. Not every row has a clone size; where given, it reads once, few, many or a size class.

j_call,clone_size,v_call,d_call,cdr3_nt,cdr3_aa
TRBJ2-3,few,TRBV29-1,TRBD2,TGCAGCGCCTTAGCGGGAGCCACAGATACGCAGTATTTT,CSALAGATDTQYF
TRBJ1-4,many,TRBV12-3/TRBV12-4,.,TGTGCCAGCAATCAACAGGCACTCAATGAAAAACTGTTTTTT,CASNQQALNEKLFF
TRBJ2-3,few,TRBV7-2,.,TGTGCCAGCAGCTTAGCCACAGAACTAGTCGATACGCAGTATTTT,CASSLATELVDTQYF
TRBJ2-2,.,TRBV30,.,TGTGCCTGGATGTTTCTCACCGGGGAGCTGTTTTTT,CAWMFLTGELFF
TRBJ1-1,few,TRBV18,.,TGTGCCAGCTCGGGCCTTGGAGTGTCTGAAGCTTTCTTT,CASSGLGVSEAFF
TRBJ2-3,.,TRBV20-1,.,TGCAGTGCTAGAGATGCCCAGCGGGCCACAGATACGCAGTATTTT,CSARDAQRATDTQYF
TRBJ1-2,.,TRBV4-3,.,TGCGCCAGCAGCCCTACGGCCACAGGCTTAGGCTACACCTTC,CASSPTATGLGYTF
TRBJ1-1,.,TRBV4-1,.,TGCGCCAGCAGCCAAGAAACGGGGCTGCGGACTGAAGCTTTCTTT,CASSQETGLRTEAFF
TRBJ2-5,few,TRBV27,TRBD1,TGTGCCAGCAGTTGGCGGCTTGGGCAGGGGGTGATGCAGACCCAGTACTTC,CASSWRLGQGVMQTQYF
TRBJ2-1,.,TRBV7-2,TRBD2,TGTGCCAGCAGCTCTAGCGGGGGATCCAGCTCCTACAATGAGCAGTTCTTC,CASSSSGGSSSYNEQFF
TRBJ2-5,.,TRBV6-1,.,TGTGCCAGCAGGCTGGGCCCCATGTCGTATCAAGAGACCCAGTACTTC,CASRLGPMSYQETQYF
TRBJ2-3,.,TRBV28,TRBD2,TGTGCCAGCAGTTTTCTTCTAGCGGGGGGGCGCCAAACACTAAGCACAGATACGCAGTATTTT,CASSFLLAGGRQTLSTDTQYF
TRBJ1-1,many,TRBV4-3,.,TGCGCCAGCAGCCACAGGCGTGACACTGAAGCTTTCTTT,CASSHRRDTEAFF
TRBJ1-1,many,TRBV6-1,.,TGTGCCACAACTGGGGTTGGGGACACTGAAGCTTTCTTT,CATTGVGDTEAFF
TRBJ2-5,many,TRBV5-1,TRBD1,TGCGCCAGCAGCTTCCGGGACAGAAAAGAGACCCAGTACTTC,CASSFRDRKETQYF
TRBJ2-2,.,TRBV12-3/TRBV12-4,TRBD1,TGTGCCAGCAGTCCGCAGGGGGCTGATTCGACCGGGGAGCTGTTTTTT,CASSPQGADSTGELFF
TRBJ2-3,.,TRBV12-3/TRBV12-4,TRBD2,TGTGCCAGCAGTCCCCGGATAGCGGGGGGCCGCGATACGCAGTATTTT,CASSPRIAGGRDTQYF
TRBJ1-5,few,TRBV18,.,TGTGCCAGCTCCGACCGGGACAGCAATCAGCCCCAGCATTTT,CASSDRDSNQPQHF
TRBJ2-1,many,TRBV6-2/TRBV6-3,TRBD2,TGTGCCAGCACCTGGACTAGCGGGGACGATGAGCAGTTCTTC,CASTWTSGDDEQFF
TRBJ1-1,few,TRBV10-1,.,TGCGCCTCGCCCTCAGGGTGTTGCGCTGAAGCTTTCTTT,CASPSGCCAEAFF
TRBJ1-1,.,TRBV12-3/TRBV12-4,.,TGTGCCAGCAGTTTAGACGACATCATGAACACTGAAGCTTTCTTT,CASSLDDIMNTEAFF
TRBJ2-2,many,TRBV7-8,.,TGTGCCAGCAGCCCTCGGAGTACCGGGGAGCTGTTTTTT,CASSPRSTGELFF
TRBJ2-5,many,TRBV20-1,.,TGCAGTGCTAGATGGGGCCCGAGGGAGACCCAGTACTTC,CSARWGPRETQYF
TRBJ2-7,.,TRBV20-1,TRBD2,TGCAGTGCTGGTCTAGCGGGGGGGCCGTACGAGCAGTACTTC,CSAGLAGGPYEQYF
TRBJ2-7,few,TRBV7-3,TRBD2,TGTGCCAGCAGCCTTGCGGGGCGGGGGAGCTACGAGCAGTACTTC,CASSLAGRGSYEQYF
TRBJ2-5,.,TRBV6-2/TRBV6-3,.,TGTGCCAGCAGTCTCCGGGAAGGGGGGACCCAGTACTTC,CASSLREGGTQYF
TRBJ2-2,.,TRBV13,.,TGTGCCAGCAGCTTAGGGGGGCGGACCACCGGGGAGCTGTTTTTT,CASSLGGRTTGELFF
TRBJ2-5,few,TRBV7-2,TRBD2,TGTGCCAGCAGCTTAGGTCGACTAGCCCAGGAGACCCAGTACTTC,CASSLGRLAQETQYF
TRBJ1-3,few,TRBV5-1,.,TGCGCCAGCAGCTTGGGGGAAGGCTCTGGAAACACCATATATTTT,CASSLGEGSGNTIYF
TRBJ2-1,many,TRBV20-1,.,TGCAGTGCTAGAGTAGACCTAGCTTACAATGAGCAGTTCTTC,CSARVDLAYNEQFF
TRBJ2-2,.,TRBV7-2,.,TGTGCCAGCAGCTTAGATAGGGGTTCGGAGCTGTTTTTT,CASSLDRGSELFF
TRBJ2-2,few,TRBV18,TRBD1,TGTGCCAGCTCTACCAATAACCCGGGACAGGGCGTCACCGGGGAGCTGTTTTTT,CASSTNNPGQGVTGELFF
TRBJ1-5,.,TRBV6-5,TRBD1,TGTGCCAGCAGTTCGGACAGGGACGCTAATCAGCCCCAGCATTTT,CASSSDRDANQPQHF
TRBJ1-5,few,TRBV11-2,TRBD1,TGTGCCAGCAGCTTGACAGGGGGCGGGGGTCAGCCCCAGCATTTT,CASSLTGGGGQPQHF
TRBJ2-3,few,TRBV15,TRBD2,TGTGCCACCAGCGATAGACTAGCGGGGAGTACAGATACGCAGTATTTT,CATSDRLAGSTDTQYF
TRBJ1-1,few,TRBV5-6,.,TGTGCCAGCAGCCCGGACGGGACGACCTATGGAGCTTTCTTT,CASSPDGTTYGAFF
TRBJ1-1,few,TRBV11-2,TRBD1,TGTGCCAGCAGCGTGGGGGGGACAGGGGAGCGGAACACTGAAGCTTTCTTT,CASSVGGTGERNTEAFF
TRBJ1-4,few,TRBV10-3,.,TGTGCCATCAGCAACCTGACAGGATCTGGAGAAAAACTGTTTTTT,CAISNLTGSGEKLFF
TRBJ2-1,many,TRBV6-5,.,TGTGCCAGCAGTTACGAGGGGGGGCCCTACAATGAGCAGTTCTTC,CASSYEGGPYNEQFF
TRBJ1-5,.,TRBV19,TRBD1,TGTGCCAGTAGTATCACAGGGGTAGGGCAGCCCCAGCATTTT,CASSITGVGQPQHF
TRBJ1-5,.,TRBV6-2/TRBV6-3,.,TGTGCCAGCAGTTACCAAAATGGGCAGCCCCAGCATTTT,CASSYQNGQPQHF
TRBJ2-1,few,TRBV7-2,.,TGTGCCAGCAGCTTAAGGCGGGGGCCCAATGAGCAGTTCTTC,CASSLRRGPNEQFF
TRBJ2-1,many,TRBV5-5,.,TGTGCCAGCGAAAAAGAGGTATCCTACAATGAGCAGTTCTTC,CASEKEVSYNEQFF
TRBJ2-1,many,TRBV6-2/TRBV6-3,TRBD2,TGTGCCAGCAGGGGACTAGCGGGGACGAGCTCCTACAATGAGCAGTTCTTC,CASRGLAGTSSYNEQFF
TRBJ1-2,.,TRBV10-3,.,TGTGCCATCACTAGCGACGGGTTAGCTAACTATGGCTACACCTTC,CAITSDGLANYGYTF
TRBJ2-2,.,TRBV7-2,.,TGTGCCAGCAGCTTAGGTCTAACCCCAACCGGGGAGCTGTTTTTT,CASSLGLTPTGELFF
TRBJ2-3,many,TRBV7-2,.,TGTGCCAGCAGCTTCCGGGGCCCCACAGATACGCAGTATTTT,CASSFRGPTDTQYF
TRBJ1-4,.,TRBV7-6,TRBD1,TGTGCCAGCAGCTTGCCGGGACAGGGAAGGCAAAAACTGTTTTTT,CASSLPGQGRQKLFF
TRBJ2-5,many,TRBV18,.,TGTGCCAGCTCACCTTTGGAGACCCAGTACTTC,CASSPLETQYF
TRBJ1-2,many,TRBV10-3,.,TGTGCCATCAGGGATTCAGGGGTCGATGGCTACACCTTC,CAIRDSGVDGYTF
TRBJ2-3,few,TRBV2,TRBD2,TGTGCCAGCAGTCCCCTAGCGGGGAGCTCTAGCACAGATACGCAGTATTTT,CASSPLAGSSSTDTQYF
TRBJ1-6,.,TRBV5-6,.,TGTGCCAGCAGCTTGGTGAGGGTTTCCAGTTCACCCCTCCACTTT,CASSLVRVSSSPLHF
TRBJ2-1,few,TRBV29-1,.,TGCAGCGGGGGATACAATGAGCAGTTCTTC,CSGGYNEQFF
TRBJ2-6,few,TRBV5-1,TRBD1,TGCGCCAGCAGCCGTCCTAATAACAGGGGTATCTCTGGGGCCAACGTCCTGACTTTC,CASSRPNNRGISGANVLTF
TRBJ1-5,few,TRBV7-2,.,TGTGCCAGCAGCGGCAGAGGGGCAGTTGGCAATCAGCCCCAGCATTTT,CASSGRGAVGNQPQHF
TRBJ2-1,many,TRBV5-5,.,TGTGCCAGCAGCATTACTAGTTCGTACAATGAGCAGTTCTTC,CASSITSSYNEQFF
TRBJ1-1,few,TRBV5-5,TRBD1,TGTGCCAGCAGCGCGGGACAGCAGTATGGTACTGAAGCTTTCTTT,CASSAGQQYGTEAFF
TRBJ1-5,few,TRBV7-8,.,TGTGCCAGCAGCAGATGGACGGTAATGGATCAGCCCCAGCATTTT,CASSRWTVMDQPQHF
TRBJ2-1,.,TRBV15,TRBD2,TGTGCCACCAGCTCCCCCCAGTCCAGCGGGGATGAGCAGTTCTTC,CATSSPQSSGDEQFF